This T cell receptor (beta chain) derives from a study of T cells in Graves' hyperthyroidism and ophthalmopathy. Reasons for excluding patients were uncontrolled infection, other autoimmune disease, pregnancy or lactation. Clinical symptoms, serum thyroxine and TRAb, thyroid ultrasound and orbital computed tomography together formed the diagnostic basis. The authors took PBMCs from 10 ml fresh peripheral blood. Amplified regions were TCR beta CDR3 sequences from RNA transcripts. Using the HTBI primer set, a first-round RT-PCR was run on the TCR CDR3. MiXCR, applied by TCRdb to the multiplex PCR reads, yields one record per CDR3 protein. The sample holds hundreds of thousands of distinct CDR3 sequences, around 15% seen once. Findings and limits, study-wide: Blood held most thyroid clonotypes expanded above 0.001 frequency.

In this sample, this clonotype turned up many times. Its cognate antigen is unknown. Germline CDR1 and CDR2: KGHDR and SFDVKD. The CDR3 has 15 residues. V was pared by 12 bases and J by 1 base, with 18 bases between. The sample comprised blood. The receptor was isolated from a woman aged 40 to 55 with Graves' hyperthyroidism. The chain carries TRBV24-1 and TRBJ1-5; D is possibly TRBD1 (5 bases). CDR3 DNA sequence: TGTGCCGCCCTACCGGGGACGGGGAGCAATCAGCCCCAGCATTTT. Its protein is CAALPGTGSNQPQHF.